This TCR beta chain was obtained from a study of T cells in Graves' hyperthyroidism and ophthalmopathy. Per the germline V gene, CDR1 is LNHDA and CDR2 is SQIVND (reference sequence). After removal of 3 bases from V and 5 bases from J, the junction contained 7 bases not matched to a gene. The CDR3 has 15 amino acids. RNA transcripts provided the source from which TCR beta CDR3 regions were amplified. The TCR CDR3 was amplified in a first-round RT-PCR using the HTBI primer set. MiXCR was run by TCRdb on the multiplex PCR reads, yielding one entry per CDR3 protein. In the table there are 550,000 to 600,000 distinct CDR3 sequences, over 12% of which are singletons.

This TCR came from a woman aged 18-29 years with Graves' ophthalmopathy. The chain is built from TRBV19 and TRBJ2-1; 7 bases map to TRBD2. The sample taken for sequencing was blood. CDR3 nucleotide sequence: TGTGCCAGTAGTATTGCGGGAGCAGTTAACAATGAGCAGTTCTTC. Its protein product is CASSIAGAVNNEQFF.